This is a list of T cell receptor beta chains from one sample in a study of blood T cell repertoires in COVID-19. The method was immunoSEQ multiplex PCR; TCRdb's version includes in-frame clones alone and lacks a portion of them. The sample has roughly 52,000 clones, just under 90% seen once. The sequenced sample consisted of peripheral blood. The receptors were sampled from a man aged 50-60 years with acute or convalescent COVID-19. Both conserved end residues are trimmed from each CDR3.

ASSPRGLRGYT	TRBV5-6	TRBJ1-2	11
ASSPGQQNSPLH	TRBV7-3	TRBJ1-6	12
ASSPGLGLGNTIY	TRBV28	TRBJ1-3	13
ASSLWRTGSNTEAF	TRBV5-1	TRBJ1-1	14
ASSPLAGGPSEQF	TRBV18	TRBJ2-1	13
ASSQGLLGGRTYEQY	TRBV5-6	TRBJ2-7	15
ASSQPGENIQY	TRBV5-1	TRBJ2-4	11
ASSIGDRVQPQH	TRBV19	TRBJ1-5	12
ASSPPSAIYEQY	TRBV18	TRBJ2-7	12
ASSPQGADQPQH	TRBV18	TRBJ1-5	12
ASRRDSYYGYT	TRBV27	TRBJ1-2	11
ASSLGTGGGEQY	TRBV13	TRBJ2-7	12
ASSPRTGRDEQY	TRBV7-9	TRBJ2-7	12
ASQKGNTIY	TRBV19	TRBJ1-3	9
ASSDGLAGGLNSGELF	TRBV25-1	TRBJ2-2	16
ASSLGGTGGSADTQY	TRBV11-3	TRBJ2-3	15
ASSFTAKNTEAF	TRBV5-4	TRBJ1-1	12
ASSLGGYSNQPQH	TRBV7-3	TRBJ1-5	13
ASSLAEADEKLF	TRBV7-9	TRBJ1-4	12
ATSAGSLSNQPQH	TRBV24-1	TRBJ1-5	13
ASSPVRDKDQETQY	TRBV27	TRBJ2-5	14
ASSPPWGGNQPQH	TRBV27	TRBJ1-5	13
ASSLGQNTEAF	TRBV12-3/TRBV12-4	TRBJ1-1	11
AIITGPLH	TRBV21-1	TRBJ1-6	8
ATSRDRGGYQETQY	TRBV15	TRBJ2-5	14
ASSEGTGWKNGYT	TRBV6-1	TRBJ1-2	13
ASSLAGTGNPF	TRBV11-1	TRBJ1-2	11
ASSQALGIRGAF	TRBV3-1/TRBV3-2	TRBJ1-1	12
ASSQRGGGDTQY	TRBV6-4	TRBJ2-3	12
ASSLDRVGQPQH	TRBV7-9	TRBJ1-5	12
ASSLGLAGSWSF	TRBV11-3	TRBJ2-1	12
ASRDRGSTGELF	TRBV6-6	TRBJ2-2	12
ASRESDTQY	TRBV21-1	TRBJ2-3	9
ASSIEVPSGSFPYEQY	TRBV19	TRBJ2-7	16
ASSLGLAGAGQF	TRBV5-4	TRBJ2-1	12
SASSYNEQF	TRBV20-1	TRBJ2-1	9
ASSAPGQVQETQY	TRBV5-5	TRBJ2-5	13
ASSLRGLGLSEAF	TRBV5-8	TRBJ1-1	13
ATSDSLGEQY	TRBV24-1	TRBJ2-7	10
SASRDQTDTQY	TRBV20-1	TRBJ2-3	11
ATIDGEETQY	TRBV2	TRBJ2-5	10
ASSQVGTDTQY	TRBV4-1	TRBJ2-3	11
AISEPRQADTQY	TRBV10-3	TRBJ2-3	12
ASSFIQAQDGYT	TRBV11-1	TRBJ1-2	12
ASSTPLNRDRATTTNEKLF	TRBV2	TRBJ1-4	19
ASSFEQSVKAF	TRBV7-9	TRBJ1-1	11
SVGQGYGYT	TRBV29-1	TRBJ1-2	9
ASSQGAGNQPQH	TRBV19	TRBJ1-5	12
ASSLRDSIYNEQF	TRBV11-3	TRBJ2-1	13
ASSLGTGTNEKLF	TRBV11-3	TRBJ1-4	13
ASSPMEDQPQH	TRBV18	TRBJ1-5	11